This T cell receptor (beta chain) appears in the sequencing data of a study of blood T cell repertoires in COVID-19. Looking at the study overall: The United States, Italy and Spain were the sources of the acute and convalescent COVID-19 samples. T cells, B-cell-depleted T cells, or PBMCs supplied cDNA or gDNA.

CDR3 length: 18 residues. Authors' analysis steps: Counts of nucleated cells, estimated from reference gene primer amplification, were obtained. Sequencing used immunoSEQ multiplex PCR; TCRdb keeps in-frame clones, though not all of them. V, J and clone size are those of that table, while D and trimming were read from the DNA. The table has some 190,000 clones, about four fifths seen once. The TCR comes from a woman aged 60 to 75 with COVID-19, enrolled during active disease. This sequence joins TRBV1 and TRBJ1-1; the table's D call, TRBD1, was not checked against the DNA. TRBV1 is recorded as a pseudogene. What was sequenced was peripheral blood. CDR3 coding DNA: TGCACCAGCAGCCAAGATACTGGGGCCCGAACCTTGAACACTGAAGCTTTCTTT. Amino acids: CTSSQDTGARTLNTEAFF.